Detailed here is one T cell receptor (beta chain). The germline CDR1 and CDR2 sequences are MGHRA and YSYEKL. V dropped 2 bases and J dropped 1 base, with 11 bases sitting between them. CDR3 length: 15 amino acids. These data come from a study of blood T cell repertoires in COVID-19. Assay used: immunoSEQ multiplex PCR; TCRdb lists only in-frame clones, some missing. The sample includes fewer than 200,000 clones, about 85% of them seen just once. The rearrangement joins TRBV4-1 to TRBJ1-1, with D unresolved. Sample: peripheral blood. The sequence was collected from a man aged 55 to 70 who had recovered from COVID-19. The CDR3 region has the DNA TGCGCCAGCAGCCAAATAGGCTCAGGGAACACTGAAGCTTTCTTT. Amino acid sequence: CASSQIGSGNTEAFF.